Presented here are 12 T cell receptor beta chains from one specimen sequenced in a study of regulatory T cells in long-lasting Graves disease. As for time point: newly diagnosed GD, antithyroid drugs for less than 3 months. PBMCs were the source of the RNA used for TCR sequencing. CDR3-region Arm-PCR and iRepertoire HTBI primers produced the TCR beta libraries. One entry per CDR3 protein results from TCRdb running MiXCR on the multiplex PCR reads. The top ten hold about a sixth of the sample, which has about 440,000 distinct CDR3 sequences, 15% seen once. The data were also submitted as part of a second study, on T cells in Graves' hyperthyroidism and ophthalmopathy.

Sequenced material: peripheral blood mononuclear cells (PBMCs), taken at new diagnosis, from a patient treated with antithyroid drugs. Receptors originate from a woman in her 30s with Graves disease.

This clonotype appeared many times. The rearrangement links TRBV6-2 or TRBV6-3 to TRBJ2-7, with 9 bases lining up with TRBD2. The CDR3 extends over 14 amino acids. V shed 2 bases, J shed 3 bases, and the junction held 2 bases outside the gene matches. CDR1 and CDR2 (germline): MNHEY, SVGEGT. CDR3 loop: CASSYGGRDYEQYF. The CDR3 nucleotides are TGTGCCAGCAGTTACGGCGGGAGGGACTACGAGCAGTACTTC.

This clonotype has at least ten counts. The J gene is TRBJ2-1, the V gene TRBV4-1, with 8 bases that match TRBD1. The CDR3 is 14 residues long. Germline V gene data show CDR1 as MGHRA and CDR2 as YSYEKL. Unmatched junction bases numbered 7, after V lost 3 bases and J lost 9 bases. The CDR3 DNA follows: TGCGCCAGCAGCCACCGGACAGGGATCCCTGAGCAGTTCTTC. This sequence encodes CASSHRTGIPEQFF.

About this clonotype: A junction end diverges from the germline sequence, so it may reflect a read error. This sequence joins TRBV19 and TRBJ2-3; 12 bases line up with TRBD1. CDR1 LNHDA and CDR2 SQIVND come from the germline V gene (reference sequence). The CDR3 has 15 amino acids. The CDR3 loop reads CASIAGTGGTDTQYF. CDR3 coding DNA: TGTGCCAGTATTGCCGGGACAGGGGGCACCGATACGCAGTATTTT. The whole variable domain, filled in from reference TRBV19 and TRBJ2-3, reads DGGITQSPKYLFRKEGQNVTLSCEQNLNHDAMYWYRQDPGQGLRLIYYSQIVNDFQKGDIAEGYSVSREKKESFPLTVTSAQKNPTAFYLCASIAGTGGTDTQYFGPGTRLTVL.

This rearrangement joins TRBV9 to TRBJ2-1; 11 nucleotides line up with TRBD2. CDR1 is SGDLS, CDR2 YYNGEE, per germline. The CDR3 has 18 residues. Trimming cost V 3 bases and J 5 bases; bases outside gene matches: 13. The chain's CDR3 is CASSDTLAGEGTHNEQFF. DNA for the CDR3: TGTGCCAGCAGCGACACACTAGCGGGAGAGGGTACCCACAATGAGCAGTTCTTC.

This chain uses TRBV30 with TRBJ2-1; no clear D gene. Trimming shortened V by 2 bases and J by 5 bases, and 7 bases separated the two germline ends. Germline V CDR1 and CDR2: GTSNPN, SVGIG (reference sequence). The CDR3 is 12 residues long. This CDR3 reads CAWSRPHNEQFF. The CDR3 DNA reads as TGTGCCTGGAGTAGGCCACACAATGAGCAGTTCTTC.

There are a few counts of this clonotype. This chain links TRBV27 with TRBJ1-6, with D possibly matching TRBD1 (6 bases). The CDR3 covers 18 residues. V lost 2 bases to trimming and J lost 6 bases, with 20 bases between them. Germline V CDR1 and CDR2: MNHEY, SMNVEV (reference sequence). CDR3 bases: TGTGCCAGCAGTTTAATTGGGTCGAGTGAGGGGGGTAATTCACCCCTCCACTTT. This sequence encodes CASSLIGSSEGGNSPLHF.

This clonotype appeared many times. The chain employs TRBV2 and TRBJ1-1; D perhaps matches TRBD1 (6 bases). The V gene lost 1 base and the J gene lost 5 bases, with 17 bases spanning the gap. CDR1 and CDR2 from the germline V gene are SNHLY and FYNNEI. This CDR3 has 16 residues. CDR3 sequence (DNA): TGTGCCAGCAGTGAAGTCCGTGGGCAGGGGAGGACTGAAGCTTTCTTT. Translated: CASSEVRGQGRTEAFF.

This clonotype occurred a few times. V and J are TRBV5-6 and TRBJ2-7; TRBD1 agrees at 8 bases. The germline V gene has CDR1 SGHDT and CDR2 YYEEEE. This CDR3 is built from 17 residues. After removal of 2 bases from V and 1 base from J, the junction contained 11 bases not matched to a gene. The CDR3 nucleotides read TGTGCCAGCAGCTTTCTCAGGCAGGGGGCGGTGTCCTACGAGCAGTACTTC. It translates to CASSFLRQGAVSYEQYF.

This clonotype was counted ten times or more. This chain joins TRBV5-1 and TRBJ2-1; 9 bases align to TRBD1. Germline trimming cut 3 bases from V and 4 bases from J; bases unmatched to any gene: 5. Germline CDR1 is SGHRS and CDR2 is YFSETQ. CDR3 size: 15 residues. Here the CDR3 DNA reads TGCGCCAGCAGCTCCCGGGACAGGGATTACAATGAGCAGTTCTTC. This translates into CASSSRDRDYNEQFF.

This clonotype was recorded many times. The chain combines TRBV12-3 or TRBV12-4 with TRBJ2-1; D may be TRBD2 (5 bases). CDR3 length equals 15 residues. The germline V and J ends were trimmed by 4 bases and 6 bases, with 16 bases remaining between them. CDR3 region: CASSSGIRWANEQFF. The DNA of the CDR3 is TGTGCCAGCAGTTCCGGGATCAGGTGGGCCAATGAGCAGTTCTTC.

This clonotype was observed many times. The chain carries TRBV11-2 and TRBJ2-3, with 7 bases fitting TRBD2. The CDR3 is 17 residues long. Germline CDR1 and CDR2: SGHAT and FQNNGV. V was clipped by 5 bases and J by 1 base; unmatched bases: 12. This CDR3 is CASSPNWGGGGTDTQYF. The CDR3 DNA follows: TGTGCCAGCAGCCCAAACTGGGGGGGTGGGGGCACAGATACGCAGTATTTT.

Ten or more counts support this clonotype. The rearrangement uses TRBV7-3 and TRBJ2-2; D gene uncertain. V was trimmed by 5 bases and J by 6 bases, leaving 10 bases between them. Per the germline V gene, CDR1 is SGHTA and CDR2 is FQGTGA. This CDR3 spans 13 amino acids. CDR3 protein: CASSPILAGELFF. Here the CDR3 DNA reads TGTGCCAGCAGCCCTATCCTCGCCGGGGAGCTGTTTTTT.